Below are 18 T cell receptor beta chains sequenced from a single sample in a study of T cells in localized non-small cell lung cancer. Profiling relied on immunoSEQ multiplex PCR, and the TCRdb table lists in-frame clones only, not all of them. The data hold roughly 48,000 clones, with approximately 80% observed a single time. Sample: peripheral blood, taken before any cancer treatment. These receptors all come from a man between 40 and 70 years old with stage I squamous cell lung carcinoma.

Points on this clone: At the DNA level, this CDR3 is encoded by other sequences in the same sample as well. V is TRBV30 and J is TRBJ1-5, with D hard to call. V was cut by 0 bases and J by 0 bases, with 12 bases left in between. The CDR3 sequence is 16 residues long. Germline V gene data show CDR1 as GTSNPN and CDR2 as SVGIG (reference sequence). CDR3 nucleotides: TGTGCCTGGAGTGTAGCGGGCGACTATAGCAATCAGCCCCAGCATTTT. This sequence encodes CAWSVAGDYSNQPQHF. Full variable domain (missing parts from reference TRBV30 and TRBJ1-5): SQTIHQWPATLVQPVGSPLSLECTVEGTSNPNLYWYRQAAGRGLQLLFYSVGIGQISSEVPQNLSASRPQDRQFILSSKKLLLSDSGFYLCAWSVAGDYSNQPQHFGDGTRLSIL.

The chain uses TRBV11-2 and TRBJ2-5; possibly TRBD1 or TRBD2 for D (6 bases each). The CDR3 is made up of 14 amino acids. The V gene lost 8 bases and the J gene lost 2 bases, with 15 bases spanning the gap. The germline CDR1 and CDR2 sequences are SGHAT and FQNNGV. DNA for the CDR3: TGTGCCAGCTCCGGGGGCGGACCACAAGAGACCCAGTACTTC. Translated, it gives CASSGGGPQETQYF.

This chain joins TRBV2 and TRBJ2-7; 9 bases line up with TRBD2. The junction had 6 bases not matched to a gene; V was cut back by 7 bases and J by 5 bases. The germline gives CDR1 SNHLY, CDR2 FYNNEI. The CDR3 covers 13 residues. The CDR3 loop reads CASTPLAGHEQYF. For the CDR3, the DNA is TGTGCCAGCACACCCCTAGCGGGGCACGAGCAGTACTTC.

This chain connects TRBV11-3 to TRBJ1-6; D remains unclear. Germline assignment: CDR1 SGHNT and CDR2 YENEEA. V was clipped by 1 base and J by 10 bases, with 8 bases between them. The CDR3 sequence is 13 residues long. CDR3 sequence (DNA): TGTGCCAGCAGCTTAGGGGTGGGGTCACCCCTCCACTTT. This translates into CASSLGVGSPLHF.

V is TRBV11-2 and J is TRBJ2-2; 10 bases match TRBD1. The junction had 1 base not matched to a gene; V was cut back by 0 bases and J by 6 bases. From germline, CDR1 is SGHAT and CDR2 FQNNGV. The CDR3 spans 15 residues. CDR3 in DNA: TGTGCCAGCAGCTTAGAAGGGACAGGGGCCGGGGAGCTGTTTTTT. Translated, it gives CASSLEGTGAGELFF.

The chain combines TRBV6-6 with TRBJ2-2, with TRBD1 identical over 9 bases. The CDR3 sequence is 16 residues long. Trimming took 7 bases from V and 4 from J; bases not matched to a gene: 10. Germline CDR1 reads MNHNY; CDR2 reads SVGAGI (reference sequence). The CDR3 sequence is CASTDRDRVITGELFF. CDR3 bases: TGTGCCAGCACTGACCGGGACAGGGTTATCACCGGGGAGCTGTTTTTT.

The genes are TRBV6-6 and TRBJ1-1; possible D gene TRBD1, 6 bases. The V gene lost 5 bases and the J gene lost 5 bases, with 18 bases spanning the gap. CDR1 is MNHNY, CDR2 SVGAGI, per germline (reference sequence). There are 15 residues in the CDR3. DNA of the CDR3: TGTGCCAGCAGTGCTTCCGGGACACCTGTTACTGAAGCTTTCTTT. Its translation: CASSASGTPVTEAFF.

This chain links TRBV21-1 with TRBJ1-4. TRBV21-1 is flagged as a pseudogene. This CDR3 spans 10 amino acids. The DNA for the CDR3 is TGTGCCAGCCAGACCCAGAGACTGTTTTTT. Amino acid sequence: CASQTQRLFF.

By sample fraction, this clone is medium-sized. The chain recombines TRBV27 with TRBJ2-7, with D perhaps matching TRBD1 (6 bases). Looked up from germline, CDR1 is MNHEY and CDR2 is SMNVEV (reference sequence). The CDR3 is 13 amino acids. The V end lost 6 bases, the J end lost 0 bases, and 9 bases lay between the germline ends. The CDR3 DNA reads TGTGCCAGCAGGGGACATTCCTCCTACGAGCAGTACTTC. It is translated as CASRGHSSYEQYF.

This clone occurred once. The rearrangement links TRBV5-1 to TRBJ2-7, with D tentatively TRBD1 or TRBD2 (5 bases each). Germline CDR1 reads SGHRS; CDR2 reads YFSETQ. The V end was cut by 0 bases, the J end by 2 bases, with 9 bases between. This CDR3 is built from 14 residues. The CDR3 loop is CASSLGGRTYEQYF. CDR3 bases: TGCGCCAGCAGCTTGGGGGGACGAACCTACGAGCAGTACTTC.

As for this clone: This sample includes further DNA sequences coding for the same CDR3. The chain joins TRBV9 to TRBJ1-2; D is unclear. Trimming took 1 base from V and 4 from J, leaving 8 bases between them. Germline assignment: CDR1 SGDLS and CDR2 YYNGEE. The CDR3 loop spans 13 amino acids. This CDR3 reads CASSVLEGYGYTF. The CDR3, as DNA: TGTGCCAGCAGCGTATTAGAAGGCTATGGCTACACCTTC.

The chain is built from TRBV9 and TRBJ2-3; the D gene could be TRBD1 or TRBD2 (5 bases each). The CDR3 loop spans 13 amino acids. Looked up from germline, CDR1 is SGDLS and CDR2 is YYNGEE. The V end lost 6 bases, the J end lost 11 bases, and 19 bases lay between the germline ends. The CDR3 bases are TGTGCCAGCAATACGCCGGAGGACATAGGGCAGTATTTT. It codes for CASNTPEDIGQYF.

The chain couples TRBV27 to TRBJ2-7; 8 bases are a match to TRBD2. This CDR3 has 15 amino acids. Germline values: CDR1 MNHEY, CDR2 SMNVEV (reference sequence). V trimming: 0 bases; J trimming: 3 bases; junction bases outside the gene matches: 4. CDR3 nucleotides: TGTGCCAGCAGTTTATCGGCGGGGGGAGTCTACGAGCAGTACTTC. Protein product: CASSLSAGGVYEQYF.

This clone is a singleton in its sample. V gene TRBV27 combines with J gene TRBJ2-3, with D uncertain. The CDR3 spans 13 residues. V shed 8 bases and J shed 4 bases, with 13 bases lying between them. Germline V CDR1 and CDR2: MNHEY, SMNVEV (reference sequence). The CDR3 loop reads CASVRSGSDTQYF. The CDR3 DNA follows: TGTGCCAGCGTTCGTTCCGGGTCAGATACGCAGTATTTT.

This clone was counted a few times. The CDR3 bases are TGTGCCAGCAGCGTAGAAGAAGGGAGCTTTAATGAAAAACTGTTTTTT. Residues: CASSVEEGSFNEKLFF. The gene calls are TRBV9 and TRBJ1-4; D remains unclear. With 0 bases removed from V and 4 bases from J, the gap between germline ends came to 13 bases. This CDR3 region has 16 residues. CDR1 and CDR2 (germline): SGDLS, YYNGEE.

This rearrangement joins TRBV5-1 to TRBJ2-3; D not resolved. V was shortened by 2 bases and J by 5 bases, with 24 bases between the two germline ends. Germline CDR1 and CDR2: SGHRS and YFSETQ. The CDR3 spans 18 residues. The CDR3 DNA reads TGCGCCAGCAGCTTTTACCTACAGTATTCCAGCCCCGGAGATACGCAGTATTTT. Residues: CASSFYLQYSSPGDTQYF. Complete variable domain (other parts from reference TRBV5-1 and TRBJ2-3): KAGVTQTPRYLIKTRGQQVTLSCSPISGHRSVSWYQQTPGQGLQFLFEYFSETQRNKGNFPGRFSGRQFSNSRSEMNVSTLELGDSALYLCASSFYLQYSSPGDTQYFGPGTRLTVL.

The chain links TRBV11-3 to TRBJ1-5; D is ambiguous. In germline, CDR1 is SGHNT, CDR2 YENEEA. The ends were cut back, 5 bases at V and 0 bases at J, with 14 bases in the middle. This CDR3 spans 16 amino acids. In nucleotides, the CDR3 is TGTGCCAGCAGCCCCCGGGCGATTTTTAGCAATCAGCCCCAGCATTTT. The encoded protein is CASSPRAIFSNQPQHF.

The rearrangement joins TRBV19 to TRBJ2-3, with 7 nucleotides matching TRBD2. This CDR3 has 14 residues. V shed 6 bases and J 0 bases; nucleotides not matched to a gene: 3. From germline, CDR1 is LNHDA and CDR2 SQIVND (reference sequence). The CDR3 coding sequence is TGTGCCAGTAGCCCGACTAGCAGCACAGATACGCAGTATTTT. Protein sequence: CASSPTSSTDTQYF.